This T cell receptor beta chain was obtained from a study of PD-1 blockade in classical Hodgkin lymphoma. Study in general: Patients had nivolumab dosed at 3 mg/kg, delivered intravenously every 2 weeks. Whole-study findings and limits: CD4+ TCR diversity, unlike CD8+, climbed significantly by C4D1. The study reported lower baseline TCR diversity in newly diagnosed patients than in healthy donors.

Regarding this clone: Its matching antigen is unknown.

Repertoires were generated with immunoSEQ multiplex PCR, while TCRdb's copy carries only in-frame clones and drops some. The sample has over 25,000 clones, approximately 67% seen once. Specified time point: cycle 4 day 1 (C4D1), after about 6 weeks of nivolumab. In every patient, relapse followed autologous stem cell transplantation, while exposure to brentuximab vedotin differed. The CDR3 has 13 residues. Germline trimming cut 8 bases from V and 0 bases from J; bases unmatched to any gene: 2. The V gene's germline CDR1 is SGDLS and CDR2 YYNGEE. The clonotype was recovered from a human donor with classical Hodgkin lymphoma. The sample in question was peripheral blood mononuclear cells (PBMCs), obtained before the fourth cycle of nivolumab. The gene calls are TRBV9 and TRBJ2-1, with 7 bases matching TRBD1. CDR3 sequence: CASNRGSYNEQFF. The CDR3 DNA reads TGTGCCAGTAACAGGGGCTCCTACAATGAGCAGTTCTTC.